The 7 T cell receptor beta chains below were found in one sample sequenced in a study of regulatory T cells in long-lasting Graves disease. Libraries of TCR beta came from iRepertoire HTBI primers plus Arm-PCR of CDR3 regions. TCRdb called the multiplex PCR reads again in MiXCR, with one record for every CDR3 protein. The data contain 600,000 to 850,000 distinct CDR3 sequences, around 32% of them singletons. Time point indicated: persistent/refractory GD, antithyroid drugs over 5 years with positive TRAb. The TCR library was prepared using RNA isolated from PBMCs. Specimen: peripheral blood mononuclear cells (PBMCs), collected when the disease was refractory, from a patient treated with antithyroid drugs. The receptors derive from a female donor with Graves disease.

This clonotype was picked up one time. This chain connects TRBV29-1 to TRBJ1-2, with a weak D call TRBD1 (5 bases). The V end lost 7 bases, the J end lost 2 bases, and 17 bases lay between the germline ends. Per the germline V gene, CDR1 is SQVTM and CDR2 is ANQGSEA. CDR3 length: 14 amino acids. The CDR3 nucleotides are TGCAGCGACGGAGGGGACGGCACAAACTATGGCTACACCTTC. This codes for CSDGGDGTNYGYTF.

V is TRBV6-4 and J is TRBJ1-1, with TRBD1 as a possible D gene (5 bases). Per germline, CDR1 MRHNA and CDR2 SNTAGT. This CDR3 is built from 13 residues. V lost 3 bases, J lost 12 bases, and 17 bases lay in between. This CDR3 reads CASSETGFGKSFF. For the CDR3, the DNA is TGTGCCAGCAGTGAAACAGGTTTTGGAAAATCTTTCTTT.

This clonotype was seen only a few times. The rearrangement links TRBV6-6 to TRBJ2-5; D gene ambiguous. The closer fit of TRBJ2-7 to the DNA end suggests the J call may be wrong. CDR1 is MNHNY and CDR2 is SVGAGI in the germline V gene (reference sequence). The CDR3 extends over 13 amino acids. CDR3 loop: CASSYSGRAEQYF. The DNA for the CDR3 is TGTGCCAGCAGTTACTCGGGCAGAGCCGAGCAGTACTTC.

Details on this clonotype: A much larger clone lies a single base off, so this may be a read error. The rearrangement joins TRBV16 to TRBJ1-2; D may be TRBD1 (5 bases). The CDR3 consists of 11 residues. The V end lost 2 bases, the J end lost 7 bases, and 5 bases lay between the germline ends. CDR1 is KGHSY, CDR2 FQNENV, per germline. The CDR3 region is CASSQGAGYTF. The CDR3 bases are TGTGCCAGCAGCCAAGGGGCTGGCTACACCTTC.

The CDR3 is CASSRNRESPLHF. For the CDR3, the DNA is TGTGCCAGCAGTAGAAACAGGGAATCACCCCTCCACTTT. The genes are TRBV6-2 or TRBV6-3 and TRBJ1-6; D is possibly TRBD1 (6 bases). V dropped 5 bases and J dropped 10 bases, with 12 bases sitting between them. Germline values: CDR1 MNHEY, CDR2 SVGEGT. The CDR3 has 13 residues.

The sample holds a few counts of this clonotype. The chain uses TRBV19 and TRBJ2-5, with D maybe TRBD2 (5 bases). The V gene's germline CDR1 is LNHDA and CDR2 SQIVND (reference sequence). This CDR3 contains 13 residues. The V end lost 4 bases, the J end lost 5 bases, and 11 bases lay between the germline ends. The CDR3 here is CASSKASWETQYF. In DNA form, the CDR3 reads TGTGCCAGTAGTAAGGCTAGCTGGGAGACCCAGTACTTC.

This clonotype was found many times. This CDR3 is CASRSQTNEKLFF. The DNA for the CDR3 is TGTGCCAGCAGGTCACAGACTAATGAAAAACTGTTTTTT. This rearrangement joins TRBV12-3 or TRBV12-4 to TRBJ1-4; no definite D call. Trimming took off 6 bases at V and 2 bases at J, with 7 bases between the two ends. The CDR3 runs to 13 residues.